The T cell receptor (beta chain) under discussion was sequenced for a study of beta chain features in type 1 diabetes (dated by TCRdb to 2017 to 2018). Regarding the complete study: No differences in mean age, gender distribution, total cell number or subset yield were found between patients and healthy donors. Naive and central memory subsets were obtained from all 30 or so donors, but regulatory and stem cell-like memory subsets were isolated from only 8 patients and roughly eight healthy donors. Across all samples, about 110 million sorted cells were examined, and cell number per subset correlated strongly with RNA yield. The study compared TCRB repertoires of sorted circulating CD4+ T cell subsets between recently diagnosed type 1 diabetes patients and matched healthy donors.

V was cut back by 8 bases and J by 0 bases, leaving a gap of 4 bases between them. From cysteine to phenylalanine, the CDR3 is 11 amino acids long. Only the CDR3 part of the read is kept: 33 bases, read in frame from the first base. Looking up the germline V gene yields CDR1 KGHSH and CDR2 LQKENI. All of the isolated RNA was reverse transcribed with the High Capacity cDNA Reverse Transcription Kit, so expressed TCRB transcripts were sequenced. Deep immunoSEQ sequencing was performed on naive, central memory and regulatory T cell samples, with an average of around 3.5 million total reads per sample. Sorted cells were lysed in RLT buffer and RNA was extracted with DNase-treated RNeasy Micro or Mini kits, depending on cell number. Each cell subset was processed on its own to prevent cross-contamination, while patient and healthy donor samples were processed together. The immunoSEQ multiplex PCR was used to amplify TCRB sequences from cDNA, yielding 87-bp fragments that span the CDR3 region. Sequencing of the amplicons was done on the Illumina HiSeq platform. The original methods were these. PCR bias was computationally corrected using synthetic template baselines, reads within Hamming distance 2 were collapsed, and singletons that could not be merged were discarded. Reads were aligned against IMGT to assign V, D and J genes, CDR3 length and insertions or deletions at six rearrangement sites. Clonotype counts were normalized to sorted cell number within each subset before computing true diversity and Gini coefficients with the tcR R package. The overlap coefficient, calculated on TCRB nucleotide sequences, was used to measure repertoire sharing. As a proxy for the pre-selection repertoire, out-of-frame TCRB sequences from naive cells were analyzed. TCRdb took over this immuneACCESS table, retaining in-frame rearrangements with V and J assigned. Such tables are incomplete; in checked studies, under half of the missing clones stem from an unresolved V gene, and the remainder is unexplained. The V and J calls and clone size are taken from that table; D and trimming were inferred from the DNA. The sample records 400,000 to 600,000 clones, about 29% of which are singletons. The top ten clones comprise around 0.065% of the sample.

Each donor gave one peripheral blood draw, averaging around 0.11 L, which was collected into heparinised tubes. Using a panel that included CD45RO, CCR7, CD25, CD127, CD95 and CD27, naive, central memory, regulatory and stem cell-like memory CD4+ T cells were sorted on a BD FACSAria II. All sorted populations exceeded 95% purity. PBMCs were separated immediately by Lymphoprep density gradient centrifugation and were stained directly, without being cultured. Samples were stained and sorted in pairs, with one healthy donor and one patient per experiment, so that batch effects were minimized. Turning to this clone: Its recognized antigen is unknown. It has no much larger one-base neighbor in the sample; base qualities were not kept.

Study-wide findings and limitations: At VDJ recombination sites, patients with type 1 diabetes made fewer insertions and deleted more nucleotides, a pattern implying thymic rearrangement abnormalities. Because cDNA was sequenced instead of genomic DNA, activated cells with high expression could be over-represented, although the groups did not differ in activation or CD3 levels. Because the HLA sub-analyses included only small numbers of individuals, any influence of HLA type on TCRB rearrangement was left unresolved. Naive, central memory and regulatory TCRB repertoires appeared to be more alike among patients than among healthy donors. A moderate but significant shortening of TCRB CDR3 length was observed in type 1 diabetes patients in all four CD4+ subsets. Shorter templates might have been favored by PCR, but patient and control samples were amplified and corrected together, so both groups would have been affected equally by any skew.

This receptor was taken from a man aged 18 to 30 in good health. The sample taken for sequencing was naive CD4+ T cells from blood. What this sample's cell subset or site label stands for: true naive CD4+ T cells. The chain is made from TRBV18 and TRBJ2-5, with the D gene uncertain. This receptor carries the CDR3 CASTNQETQYF. Here is the DNA: TGTGCCAGCACAAACCAAGAGACCCAGTACTTC.